These 28 T cell receptor beta chains were all obtained from the same sample, sequenced in a study of Ad26.COV2.S vaccination and SARS-CoV-2 variants. The treatment is: roughly 20 received Ad26.COV2.S at low or high dose, single or two shots; a few received placebo; per-sample allocation not given. Repertoires come from day 63 after the first vaccine or placebo injection. The repertoire was sequenced with immunoSEQ multiplex PCR; TCRdb's copy has only in-frame clones and lacks some. The data contain more than 300,000 clones, roughly 86% of them singletons. The sample was peripheral blood, taken in a trial of Ad26.COV2.S vaccine versus placebo. The receptors derive from a person aged 18-60 years who received the Ad26.COV2.S COVID-19 vaccine or a placebo.

This clone was recorded once. The genes are TRBV15 and TRBJ1-1; D remains ambiguous. The CDR3 spans 13 residues. Germline V CDR1 and CDR2: LNHNV, YYDKDF (reference sequence). V lost 6 bases and J 3 bases, leaving 11 bases between the germline ends. This chain's CDR3 is CATSTIRDTEAFF. The DNA of the CDR3 is TGTGCCACCAGTACCATAAGGGACACTGAAGCTTTCTTT. The full variable domain, with the rest looked up from reference TRBV15 and TRBJ1-1, is DAMVIQNPRYQVTQFGKPVTLSCSQTLNHNVMYWYQQKSSQAPKLLFHYYDKDFNNEADTPDNFQSRRPNTSFCFLDIRSPGLGDTAMYLCATSTIRDTEAFFGQGTRLTVV.

V and J are TRBV6-2 or TRBV6-3 and TRBJ1-1, with 9 positions matching TRBD1. The CDR3 sequence is 17 residues long. Per the germline V gene, CDR1 is MNHEY and CDR2 is SVGEGT. The junction had 13 bases not matched to a gene; V was cut back by 6 bases and J by 2 bases. The CDR3 DNA sequence: TGTGCCAGCAGCCAAGAGCTACAGGGGGCGGTCAACACTGAAGCTTTCTTT. Protein: CASSQELQGAVNTEAFF.

This clone was counted once. The V and J genes are TRBV7-8 and TRBJ2-7; D is possibly TRBD2 (5 bases). The ends were cut back, 5 bases at V and 5 bases at J, with 13 bases in the middle. The CDR3 loop spans 13 amino acids. Germline CDR1 reads SGHVS; CDR2 reads FQNEAQ. The CDR3 loop is CASSRGFWNEQYF. CDR3 nucleotides: TGTGCCAGCAGCCGGGGTTTTTGGAACGAGCAGTACTTC.

V usage is TRBV10-3 and J usage is TRBJ2-7; 10 bases align to TRBD1. The germline V gene has CDR1 ENHRY and CDR2 SYGVKD. J was trimmed by 8 bases and V by 9 bases; bases with no gene match: 10. The CDR3 has 13 residues. DNA of the CDR3: TGTGCCATACGGACAGGGGGGATGTCGAAGCAGTACTTC. This translates into CAIRTGGMSKQYF.

The rearrangement joins TRBV4-3 to TRBJ2-2; unclear D gene. V was pared by 0 bases and J by 3 bases, with 8 bases between. Germline V gives CDR1 LGHNA, CDR2 YSLEER. This CDR3 has 15 residues. CDR3 coding DNA: TGCGCCAGCAGCCAAGAATGGCCGGACACCGGGGAGCTGTTTTTT. Translated, it gives CASSQEWPDTGELFF.

This sequence joins TRBV5-6 and TRBJ1-1; D not resolved. Germline-derived CDR1 and CDR2 are SGHDT and YYEEEE. The CDR3 is 12 amino acids. The V and J ends lost 4 bases and 9 bases respectively, with 13 bases between them. As DNA, the CDR3 is TGTGCCAGCAGCCCCGGGCCCAGCAAAGCTTTCTTT. It encodes CASSPGPSKAFF.

The V gene is TRBV6-2 or TRBV6-3, the J gene TRBJ2-7, with TRBD1 identical over 7 bases. Germline V gives CDR1 MNHEY, CDR2 SVGEGT. CDR3 length: 14 amino acids. V dropped 2 bases and J dropped 12; count of bases not matched to a gene: 13. CDR3 protein: CASSYPDRAARWYF. The CDR3 DNA reads as TGTGCCAGCAGTTACCCAGACAGGGCCGCAAGGTGGTACTTC.

The rearrangement links TRBV5-1 to TRBJ1-2; weak D call: TRBD1 (6 bases). Looked up from germline, CDR1 is SGHRS and CDR2 is YFSETQ. The CDR3 runs 15 residues. Trimming stripped 0 bases from V and 4 bases from J, with 13 bases between. The CDR3 sequence: CASSLAGGGGYGYTF. In DNA form, the CDR3 reads TGCGCCAGCAGCTTGGCCGGGGGAGGGGGCTATGGCTACACCTTC.

This chain links TRBV29-1 with TRBJ1-2, with D perhaps TRBD1 (5 bases). Trimming cost V 7 bases and J 3 bases, with 12 bases left between them. Germline CDR1 and CDR2: SQVTM and ANQGSEA. The CDR3 has 12 residues. CDR3 loop: CSAATDYYGYTF. The CDR3 nucleotides are TGCAGCGCTGCGACAGACTACTATGGCTACACCTTC.

The rearrangement uses TRBV4-1 and TRBJ2-4; 12 bases fit TRBD2. The CDR3 is 15 amino acids. CDR1 is MGHRA and CDR2 is YSYEKL in the germline V gene. V trimming: 7 bases; J trimming: 13 bases; junction bases outside the gene matches: 14. CDR3 bases: TGCGCCAGCACCCCCGCCGCGCCTAGCGGGGGGGCCCAGTACTTC. Translating gives CASTPAAPSGGAQYF.

This chain joins TRBV30 and TRBJ2-2, with D unclear. Per the germline V gene, CDR1 is GTSNPN and CDR2 is SVGIG (reference sequence). This CDR3 is 11 amino acids long. V was trimmed by 5 bases and J by 5 bases, leaving 6 bases between them. The CDR3 spells CAWDTTGELFF. As DNA, the CDR3 is TGTGCCTGGGATACAACCGGGGAGCTGTTTTTT.

CDR3 sequence: CASSWTPEAFF. The CDR3 region has the DNA TGTGCCAGCAGCTGGACGCCTGAAGCTTTCTTT. The rearrangement links TRBV7-9 to TRBJ1-1; no reliable D call. Germline CDR1 SEHNR, CDR2 FQNEAQ (reference sequence). Trimming removed 4 bases at V and 6 bases at J, with 6 bases between. The CDR3 runs 11 residues.

The chain is built from TRBV6-5 and TRBJ1-3; D gene uncertain. V was clipped by 2 bases and J by 4 bases, with 3 bases between them. CDR1 is MNHEY and CDR2 is SVGAGI in the germline V gene. This CDR3 comprises 12 residues. In DNA, the CDR3 is TGTGCCAGCAGTTACGGGGGAAACACCATATATTTT. Its protein product is CASSYGGNTIYF.

The J gene is TRBJ2-6, the V gene TRBV14; tentatively, D is TRBD1 or TRBD2 (5 bases each). V was cut by 3 bases and J by 0 bases, with 15 bases left in between. This CDR3 spans 18 amino acids. Germline values: CDR1 SGHDN, CDR2 FVKESK. For the CDR3, the DNA is TGTGCCAGCAGCCATCGGAAGGGGACCAGCTCTGGGGCCAACGTCCTGACTTTC. Amino acids: CASSHRKGTSSGANVLTF.

This chain joins TRBV29-1 and TRBJ1-2; no reliable D call. V was cut by 6 bases and J by 0 bases, with 11 bases left in between. This CDR3 has 13 residues. CDR1 and CDR2 from the germline V gene are SQVTM and ANQGSEA. The CDR3 region is CSVRRTANYGYTF. CDR3 in DNA: TGCAGCGTGAGGAGGACGGCTAACTATGGCTACACCTTC.

This clone was found a few times. This chain joins TRBV19 and TRBJ1-1; 7 bases are shared with TRBD1. Germline loops: CDR1 LNHDA, CDR2 SQIVND (reference sequence). V was clipped by 7 bases and J by 1 base; unmatched bases: 6. The CDR3 contains 14 residues. Here the CDR3 reads CASTVRTGNTEAFF. As DNA, the CDR3 is TGTGCCAGTACCGTAAGGACAGGGAACACTGAAGCTTTCTTT. Full variable domain (remainder filled in from reference TRBV19 and TRBJ1-1): DGGITQSPKYLFRKEGQNVTLSCEQNLNHDAMYWYRQDPGQGLRLIYYSQIVNDFQKGDIAEGYSVSREKKESFPLTVTSAQKNPTAFYLCASTVRTGNTEAFFGQGTRLTVV.

This chain connects TRBV5-1 to TRBJ1-3, with D hard to call. Germline CDR1 and CDR2: SGHRS and YFSETQ. The CDR3 spans 15 residues. Trimming shortened V by 0 bases and J by 0 bases, and 7 bases separated the two germline ends. The CDR3 DNA follows: TGCGCCAGCAGCTTGGGGAGCAGCTCTGGAAACACCATATATTTT. This codes for CASSLGSSSGNTIYF.

CDR3 residues: CATRVGNTEAFF. In DNA form, the CDR3 reads TGTGCCACCCGAGTCGGCAACACTGAAGCTTTCTTT. V gene TRBV19 combines with J gene TRBJ1-1; D not certain. Trimming pared 10 bases from V and 2 bases from J, leaving 11 bases between. This CDR3 is built from 12 residues. Germline CDR1 and CDR2: LNHDA and SQIVND (reference sequence). Full variable domain (missing parts from reference TRBV19 and TRBJ1-1): DGGITQSPKYLFRKEGQNVTLSCEQNLNHDAMYWYRQDPGQGLRLIYYSQIVNDFQKGDIAEGYSVSREKKESFPLTVTSAQKNPTAFYLCATRVGNTEAFFGQGTRLTVV.

The V gene is TRBV7-9, the J gene TRBJ1-3; D possibly corresponds to TRBD1 (5 bases). CDR1 SEHNR and CDR2 FQNEAQ come from the germline V gene (reference sequence). This CDR3 has 15 amino acids. Between the trimmed V and J ends, which lost 5 bases and 4 bases, there was a span of 15 bases. The CDR3 DNA follows: TGTGCCAGCAGCGCAAAAAGGGGTCCGGGAAACACCATATATTTT. As protein: CASSAKRGPGNTIYF.

To note about this clone: This CDR3 is also generated by other DNA sequences in the sample. V is TRBV14 and J is TRBJ1-5; D unresolved. This CDR3 spans 12 amino acids. Germline CDR1 SGHDN, CDR2 FVKESK. The V end was cut by 0 bases, the J end by 4 bases, with 1 base between. The CDR3 reads CASSQDNQPQHF. DNA for the CDR3: TGTGCCAGCAGCCAAGATAATCAGCCCCAGCATTTT.

DNA for the CDR3: TGTGCCAGCTCACCTCGACTAGCGGGGAGCACAGATACGCAGTATTTT. It yields the protein CASSPRLAGSTDTQYF. This chain uses TRBV18 with TRBJ2-3; the match to TRBD2 covers 11 bases. Germline CDR1 is KGHSH and CDR2 is LQKENI. Losses at the gene ends were 3 bases for V and 0 bases for J; bases not matched to a gene: 2. This CDR3 is built from 16 residues.

CDR3 loop: CASSLAPSGRYEQYF. DNA for the CDR3: TGCGCCAGCAGCTTGGCCCCTAGCGGGCGGTACGAGCAGTACTTC. This chain connects TRBV5-1 to TRBJ2-7, with 8 bases matching TRBD2. V dropped 0 bases and J dropped 4; count of bases not matched to a gene: 6. The CDR3 spans 15 residues. Per the germline V gene, CDR1 is SGHRS and CDR2 is YFSETQ.

The chain carries TRBV5-6 and TRBJ2-2; a possible D gene is TRBD1 (6 bases). The CDR3 extends over 15 amino acids. CDR1 and CDR2 (germline): SGHDT, YYEEEE. V lost 2 bases, J lost 3 bases, and 11 bases lay in between. The CDR3, as DNA: TGTGCCAGCAGCTTCCCCCACAGGGACACCGGGGAGCTGTTTTTT. Amino acids: CASSFPHRDTGELFF.

The genes are TRBV6-5 and TRBJ2-3; the D gene is possibly TRBD2 (6 bases). CDR1 MNHEY and CDR2 SVGAGI come from the germline V gene. V lost 6 bases, J lost 2 bases, and 9 bases lay in between. The CDR3 consists of 13 residues. Here the CDR3 DNA reads TGTGCCAGCAGACGGGACTTCACAGATACGCAGTATTTT. This gives the protein CASRRDFTDTQYF.

As to this clone: An end of the junction differs from the germline gene, which may be a read error. The chain combines TRBV29-1 with TRBJ2-5; TRBD2 agrees at 9 bases. The CDR3 is 10 residues long. The germline CDR1 and CDR2 sequences are SQVTM and ANQGSEA. DNA for the CDR3: TGCAGCGTTGTGGGGACTAGCTACCACTTC. Encoded protein: CSVVGTSYHF. The full variable domain, its missing parts supplied by reference TRBV29-1 and TRBJ2-5, is SAVISQKPSRDICQRGTSLTIQCQVDSQVTMMFWYRQQPGQSLTLIATANQGSEATYESGFVIDKFPISRPNLTFSTLTVSNMSPEDSSIYLCSVVGTSYHFGPGTRLLVL.

Notes on this clone: The same CDR3 also results from other DNA sequences found in this sample. The chain combines TRBV9 with TRBJ1-1; D is perhaps TRBD1 (6 bases). The CDR3 is 14 residues long. Germline assignment: CDR1 SGDLS and CDR2 YYNGEE. V lost 0 bases and J 1 base, leaving 7 bases between the germline ends. Here the CDR3 DNA reads TGTGCCAGCAGCGTAGAAGGGGGGAACACTGAAGCTTTCTTT. This gives the protein CASSVEGGNTEAFF.

The chain carries TRBV3-1 (or the pseudogene TRBV3-2) and TRBJ2-2; no clear D gene. Per the germline V gene, CDR1 is LGHDT and CDR2 is YNNKEL (reference sequence). The CDR3 length is 14 residues. The V end was cut by 4 bases, the J end by 4 bases, with 10 bases between. The CDR3: CASSRVEGTGELFF. The CDR3 region has the DNA TGTGCCAGCAGCCGGGTAGAAGGCACCGGGGAGCTGTTTTTT.

Of note for this clone: The junction shows a germline mismatch at one end, possibly a read error. In nucleotides, the CDR3 is TGCGCCGCGGGGGGGACAGGGGATTTCAGCAATCAGCCCCAGCATTTT. It specifies CAAGGTGDFSNQPQHF. This chain joins TRBV7-3 and TRBJ1-5; 10 nucleotides match TRBD1. The CDR3 extends over 16 amino acids. Germline lookup yields CDR1 SGHTA and CDR2 FQGTGA.